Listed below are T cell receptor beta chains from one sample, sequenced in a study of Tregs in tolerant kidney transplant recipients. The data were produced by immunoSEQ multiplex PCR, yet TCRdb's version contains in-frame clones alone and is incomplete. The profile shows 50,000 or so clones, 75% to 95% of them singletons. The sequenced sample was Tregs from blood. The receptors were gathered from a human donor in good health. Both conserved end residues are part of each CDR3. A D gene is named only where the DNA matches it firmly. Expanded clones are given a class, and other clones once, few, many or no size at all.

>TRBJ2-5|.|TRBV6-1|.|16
TGTGCCAGCAGTGTGGGGCCGGGACCCTCCGTGAGTAACCAGTACTTC
CASSVGPGPSVSNQYF
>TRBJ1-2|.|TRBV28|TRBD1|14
TGTGCCAGCAGTTTGGATCCGACAGGGCTTGGCTACACCTTC
CASSLDPTGLGYTF
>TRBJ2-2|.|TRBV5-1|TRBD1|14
TGCGCCAGCAGCTCAGGGGGCCCGTCCGGGGAGCTGTTTTTT
CASSSGGPSGELFF
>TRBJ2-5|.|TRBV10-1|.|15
TGCGCCAGCAGTGAATCGACCGGCCGGCTGGAGACCCAGTACTTC
CASSESTGRLETQYF
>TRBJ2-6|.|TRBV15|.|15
TGTGCCACCAGCAGACCAGGGGCTGGGGCCAACGTCCTGACTTTC
CATSRPGAGANVLTF
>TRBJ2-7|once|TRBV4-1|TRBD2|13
TGCGCCAGCAGCCTCGGACTAGCGAGCCAGCAATACTTC
CASSLGLASQQYF
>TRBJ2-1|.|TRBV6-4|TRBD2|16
TGTGCCAGCAGACGCCTCGGGACCCCGGGGGGGAATGAGCAGTTCTTC
CASRRLGTPGGNEQFF
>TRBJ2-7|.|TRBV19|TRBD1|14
TGTGCCAGTAGTCCAGGGGGATGGGACTACGAGCAGTACTTC
CASSPGGWDYEQYF
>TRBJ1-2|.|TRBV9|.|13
TGTGCCAGCAGCGTAGGGACAAATGATGGCTACACCTTC
CASSVGTNDGYTF
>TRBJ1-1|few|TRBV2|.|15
TGTGCCAGCAATCGGGTCGACCTGATGAACACTGAAGCTTTCTTT
CASNRVDLMNTEAFF
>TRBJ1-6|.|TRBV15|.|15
TGTGCCACCAGCAGGGACACGAGGGATAATTCACCCCTCCACTTT
CATSRDTRDNSPLHF
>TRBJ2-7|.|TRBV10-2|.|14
TGCGCCAGCGGAAGGGCGACAGGAGCCTACGAGCAGTACTTC
CASGRATGAYEQYF
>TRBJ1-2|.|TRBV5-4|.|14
TGTGCCAGCAGCTTTGGGGCACAGGACTATGGCTACACCTTC
CASSFGAQDYGYTF
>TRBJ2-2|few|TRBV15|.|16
TGTGCCACCAGTCCAAGACAGGCTCAGGGCACCGGGGAGCTGTTTTTT
CATSPRQAQGTGELFF
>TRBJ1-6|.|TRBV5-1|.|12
TGCGCCAGCAGCTTGGCCGGGAGACCCCTCCACTTT
CASSLAGRPLHF
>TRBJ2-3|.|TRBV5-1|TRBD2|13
TGCGCCACCCAAGGCGGGACTAGCGATTTGCAGTATTTT
CATQGGTSDLQYF
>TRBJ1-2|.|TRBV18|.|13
TGTGCCAGCTCGGAAGCGGTAAACTATGGCTACACCTTC
CASSEAVNYGYTF
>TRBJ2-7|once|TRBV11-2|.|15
TGTGCCAGCAGCTTAAGCGCTCAGTCAGCCTACGAGCAGTACTTC
CASSLSAQSAYEQYF
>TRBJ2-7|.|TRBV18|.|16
TGTGCCAGCTCACCACCCATCTCAATAGCCTACCACGAGCAGTACTTC
CASSPPISIAYHEQYF
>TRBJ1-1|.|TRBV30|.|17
TGTGCCTGGGATTACAGGGTGGGGCAGGCCCTGAACACTGAAGCTTTCTTT
CAWDYRVGQALNTEAFF
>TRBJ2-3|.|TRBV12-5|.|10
TGTGCTAGTGGAGGTACTACGCAGTATTTT
CASGGTTQYF
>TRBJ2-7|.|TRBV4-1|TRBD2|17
TGCGCCAGCAGCCGGACTGGAGCTAGCGGGAGCTCCTACGAGCAGTACTTC
CASSRTGASGSSYEQYF
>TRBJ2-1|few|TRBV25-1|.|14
TGTGCCACCTCCAGGGGACCTGGATACAATGAGCAGTTCTTC
CATSRGPGYNEQFF
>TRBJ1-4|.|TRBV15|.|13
TGTGCCACCAGCAGGATAAAAGAGGAAAAACTGTTTTTT
CATSRIKEEKLFF
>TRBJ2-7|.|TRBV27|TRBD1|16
TGTGCCAGCGGCTTCTTACCCGGGACAGGGACCTACGAGCAGTACTTC
CASGFLPGTGTYEQYF
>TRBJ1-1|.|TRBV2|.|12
TGTGCCAGCACTGCGCAGGGATTTGAAGCTTTCTTT
CASTAQGFEAFF
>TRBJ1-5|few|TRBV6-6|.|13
TGTGCCAGCAGTTACCAAACAAATCAGCCCCAGCATTTT
CASSYQTNQPQHF
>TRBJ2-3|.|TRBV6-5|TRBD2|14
TGTGCCAGCACGAATAGCGGGGGACCTGATACGCAGTATTTT
CASTNSGGPDTQYF
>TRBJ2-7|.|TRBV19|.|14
TGTGCCAGTAGTAGAGAGACCGCACTCTACGAGCAGTACTTC
CASSRETALYEQYF
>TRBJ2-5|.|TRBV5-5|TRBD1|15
TGTGCCAGCAGCTTGACAGGGGGAACGCAAGAGACCCAGTACTTC
CASSLTGGTQETQYF